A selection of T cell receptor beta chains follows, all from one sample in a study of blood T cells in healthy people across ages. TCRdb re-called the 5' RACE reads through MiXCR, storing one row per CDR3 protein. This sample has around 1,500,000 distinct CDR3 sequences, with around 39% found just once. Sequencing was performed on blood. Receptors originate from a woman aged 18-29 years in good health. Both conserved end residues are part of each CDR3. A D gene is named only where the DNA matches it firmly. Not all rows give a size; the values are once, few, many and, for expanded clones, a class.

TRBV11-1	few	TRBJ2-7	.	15	TGTGCCAGCAGCTCTACGGCGGCCCTCTCCTACGAGCAGTACTTC	CASSSTAALSYEQYF
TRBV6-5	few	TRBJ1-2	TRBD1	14	TGTGCCAGCAGTTACACCGACAGGGTGGGGGGCTACACCTTC	CASSYTDRVGGYTF
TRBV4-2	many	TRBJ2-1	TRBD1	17	TGTGCCAGCAGCCAAGAGGGGACCGGGACAGGGGAAAATGAGCAGTTCTTC	CASSQEGTGTGENEQFF
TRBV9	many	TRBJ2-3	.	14	TGTGCCAGCAGCGTAAAGGGGTTCACAGATACGCAGTATTTT	CASSVKGFTDTQYF
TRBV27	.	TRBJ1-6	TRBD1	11	TGTGCCACTGGGACAGATTCACCCCTCCACTTT	CATGTDSPLHF
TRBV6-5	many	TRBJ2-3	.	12	TGTGCCAGCAGTTACCCAGCAGATACGCAGTATTTT	CASSYPADTQYF
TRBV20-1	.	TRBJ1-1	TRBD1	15	TGCAGTGCTAGTCCAGGACAGGGGGCGGACACTGAAGCTTTCTTT	CSASPGQGADTEAFF
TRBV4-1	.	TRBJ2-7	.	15	TGCGCCAGCAGCCACGAATCCCCTGAGCCCTACGAGCAGTACTTC	CASSHESPEPYEQYF
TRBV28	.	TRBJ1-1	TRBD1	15	TGTGCCCGCAGTTCGGGACAGGGGGGCTACCGTGAAGCTTTCTTT	CARSSGQGGYREAFF
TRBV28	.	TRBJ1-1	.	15	TGTGCCAGCAGTTTACGTAGGGCCGGAAACACTGAAGCTTTCTTT	CASSLRRAGNTEAFF
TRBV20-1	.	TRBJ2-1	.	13	TGCAGTGCCCTAAATACCGGCGGGGGCGGGCAGTTCTTC	CSALNTGGGGQFF
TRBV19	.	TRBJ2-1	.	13	TGTGCCAGTAGTACCCACGGCGCGAATGAGCAGTTCTTC	CASSTHGANEQFF
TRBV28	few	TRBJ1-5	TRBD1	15	TGTGCCAGCAGTTCCCAGGGGAAGGGGGCTCAGCCCCAGCATTTT	CASSSQGKGAQPQHF
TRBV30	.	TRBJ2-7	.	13	TGTGCCTGGACACCAGCGGACAACAACGAGCAGTACTTC	CAWTPADNNEQYF
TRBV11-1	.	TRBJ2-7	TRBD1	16	TGTGCCAGCAGCGCCGGGACAGTGCTCTCCTACAATGAGCAGTACTTC	CASSAGTVLSYNEQYF
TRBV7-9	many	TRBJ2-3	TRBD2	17	TGTGCCAGCAGCTCACCGACTAGCGGGGAACTTGGAGATACGCAGTATTTT	CASSSPTSGELGDTQYF
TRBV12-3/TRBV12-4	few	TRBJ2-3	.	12	TGTGCCAGCAGAACCAGAGCAGATACGCAGTATTTT	CASRTRADTQYF
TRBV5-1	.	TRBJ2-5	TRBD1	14	TGCGCCAGCAGCCCCCAGGGGGCTAAAGAGACCCAGTACTTC	CASSPQGAKETQYF
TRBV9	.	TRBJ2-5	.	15	TGTGCCAGCAGCCCCCGCCCAGGGGACCAAGAGACCCAGTACTTC	CASSPRPGDQETQYF
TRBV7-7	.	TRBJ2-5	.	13	TGTGCCAGCAGCTTACAGGGTTGGGAGACCCAGTACTTC	CASSLQGWETQYF
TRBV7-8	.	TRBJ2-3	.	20	TGTGCCAGCAGCTTAGCGAGCAGGGGGACGCGGGAGACCCACCCAGATACGCAGTATTTT	CASSLASRGTRETHPDTQYF
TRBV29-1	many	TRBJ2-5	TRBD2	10	TGCAGTGTGGGGGGGACTGAGCAGTACTTC	CSVGGTEQYF
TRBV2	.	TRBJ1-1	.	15	TGTGCCAGCAGTGTTGGGGGCGGCGGTTTCACTGAAGCTTTCTTT	CASSVGGGGFTEAFF
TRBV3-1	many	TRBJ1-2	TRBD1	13	TGCGCCAGCAGCCAGGGACAGAACTATGGCTACACCTTC	CASSQGQNYGYTF
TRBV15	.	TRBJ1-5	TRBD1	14	TGTGCCACCAGCGAGGACAGGTTCAATCAGCCCCAGCATTTT	CATSEDRFNQPQHF
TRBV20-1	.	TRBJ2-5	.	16	TGCAGTGCTAGAGATACTAATGGGGTCTTAGGGGAGACCCAGTACTTC	CSARDTNGVLGETQYF
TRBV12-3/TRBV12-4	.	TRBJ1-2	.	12	TGTGCCAGCAGTTTGGGGCGGAATGGCTACACCTTC	CASSLGRNGYTF
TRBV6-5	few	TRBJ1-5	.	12	TGTGCCAGCGGGAGAGGTGGACAGCCCCAGCATTTT	CASGRGGQPQHF